What follows is one T cell receptor (beta chain) and its context. RNA, at about 0.5 to 1 ug, was reverse transcribed with random hexamers. TCRdb used MiXCR to reprocess the immunoSEQ multiplex PCR reads, holding one entry per CDR3 protein. The data hold about 300,000 distinct CDR3 sequences, with about 85% observed a single time. This sample was taken from a study of CD8 T cells in Susac syndrome. Multiple sclerosis controls were treatment-naive patients with stable or active relapsing-remitting disease. The CD8+ and CD4+ T cells were negatively isolated, with the TEMRA cells enriched by FACS. The sample taken for sequencing was CD8+ T cells from PBMCs. This receptor was identified in a human donor with multiple sclerosis.

CDR3 DNA sequence: TGTGCCAGCAGTGAAAAGTGGGACAGTAGCTACGAGCAGTACTTC. Encoded protein: CASSEKWDSSYEQYF. The chain recombines TRBV2 with TRBJ2-7, with TRBD1 matching over 7 bases. The CDR3 extends over 15 amino acids. The ends lost 2 bases at V and 3 bases at J; junction bases unmatched: 7. Per germline, CDR1 SNHLY and CDR2 FYNNEI.